This T cell receptor beta chain was obtained from a study of T cells in localized non-small cell lung cancer. Findings and caveats of the study: Appearances in adjacent lung were noted for a median 57 of the top 100 tumor clones.

This clone has a handful of counts. Its antigen is not known. The table came from immunoSEQ multiplex PCR; TCRdb's copy has only in-frame clones and leaves some out. The sample holds under 65,000 clones, about 90% seen once. V dropped 6 bases and J dropped 8; count of bases not matched to a gene: 11. This CDR3 has 14 amino acids. Per the germline V gene, CDR1 is LNHDA and CDR2 is SQIVND (reference sequence). The sequencing used peripheral blood, collected before any cancer treatment. The sequence was obtained from a man aged 35 to 69 with stage I squamous cell lung carcinoma. The chain uses TRBV19 and TRBJ2-7; 9 bases are a match to TRBD2. CDR3 protein: CASSGTSRPTKQYF. The DNA of the CDR3 is TGTGCCAGTAGCGGGACTAGCAGACCTACGAAGCAGTACTTC. The full variable domain, rest sourced from reference TRBV19 and TRBJ2-7, is DGGITQSPKYLFRKEGQNVTLSCEQNLNHDAMYWYRQDPGQGLRLIYYSQIVNDFQKGDIAEGYSVSREKKESFPLTVTSAQKNPTAFYLCASSGTSRPTKQYFGPGTRLTVT.